The T cell receptor beta chain under discussion was sequenced for a study of CD8 T cells in ankylosing spondylitis listed by TCRdb under 2017. Regarding the research as a whole: To find TCR variants linked to disease, the study profiled T cell receptor beta repertoires in ankylosing spondylitis patients and healthy donors. The whole study cohort included 95 to 130 healthy donors and around 24 ankylosing spondylitis patients. Peripheral blood was sampled, and synovial fluid was additionally collected from ankylosing spondylitis patients.

Sequencer: Illumina HiSeq 2500. TCR beta libraries were prepared by quantitative 5'-RACE with molecular barcodes. The authors processed their data as follows. A new computational method, built on a probabilistic model of VDJ rearrangement, was used to identify disease-linked TCR variants. TCRdb reprocessed the public reads (quality trimming at Q25 with fastp, clone calling with MiXCR) and kept in-frame beta chains. For every CDR3 protein sequence, its rows merge into one entry that carries the most common genes and DNA. The V and J calls come from TCRdb's annotation, not from the publication. The sample has 340,000 or so distinct CDR3 sequences on record, around 15% of them singletons. The top ten constitute about 1% of the sample. Here is what the overall study found, with its caveats: Some motif variants were previously reported in synovial fluid and blood of reactive arthritis patients, suggesting common disease-initiation mechanisms. A TCR beta motif of seven or eight highly homologous amino acid variants appeared characteristic of blood from ankylosing spondylitis patients. Significant enrichment of the disease-linked clones was reported in matched synovial fluid samples from ankylosing spondylitis patients. The disease-linked clones had a CD8+ phenotype and were found at relatively low frequencies in peripheral blood.

This clonotype was counted between two and nine times. Its binding antigen is unknown. Base quality data are lacking; no much larger clone is found one base away. CDR1 and CDR2, looked up from the germline V gene (reference sequence), are DFQATT and SNEGSKA. Cut back by 0 bases and 8 bases, the V and J ends lie 22 bases apart. The cysteine opens and the phenylalanine closes a CDR3 of 17 amino acids. Here the CDR3 DNA is all that survives: 51 bases in frame from base 1. Recombination linked TRBV20-1 to TRBJ1-4; no D gene call is confident. The TCR was taken from a male donor with ankylosing spondylitis or in good health (not recorded which). The sequencing sample was made of blood, either unsorted or a sorted T cell fraction (not recorded which). The DNA sequence reads TGCAGTGCTAGAGATTCATGGAGTGTCGGGAGCAACGAAAAACTGTTTTTT. This codes for CSARDSWSVGSNEKLFF.